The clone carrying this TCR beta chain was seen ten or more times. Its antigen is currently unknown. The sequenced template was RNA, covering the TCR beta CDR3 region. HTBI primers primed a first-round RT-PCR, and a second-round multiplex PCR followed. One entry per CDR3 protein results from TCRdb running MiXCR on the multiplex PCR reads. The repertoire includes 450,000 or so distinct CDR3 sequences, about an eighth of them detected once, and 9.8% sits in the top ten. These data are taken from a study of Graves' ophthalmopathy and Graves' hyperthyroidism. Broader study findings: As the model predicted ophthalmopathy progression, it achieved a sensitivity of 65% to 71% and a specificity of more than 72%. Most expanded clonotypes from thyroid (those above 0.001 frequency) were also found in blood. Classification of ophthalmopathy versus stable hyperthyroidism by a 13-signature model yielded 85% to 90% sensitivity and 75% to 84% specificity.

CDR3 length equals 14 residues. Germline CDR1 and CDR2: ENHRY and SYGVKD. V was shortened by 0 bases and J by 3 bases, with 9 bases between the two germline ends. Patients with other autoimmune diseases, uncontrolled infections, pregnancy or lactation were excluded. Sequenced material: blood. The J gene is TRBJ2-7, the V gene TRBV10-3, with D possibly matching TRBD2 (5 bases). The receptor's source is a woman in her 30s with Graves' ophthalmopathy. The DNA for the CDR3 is TGTGCCATCAGTGAGTCCAGCGGAAGCTACGAGCAGTACTTC. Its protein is CAISESSGSYEQYF.